This TCR beta chain emerged from a study of blood T cell repertoires in COVID-19. About the study: The United States, Italy and Spain supplied acute and convalescent COVID-19 samples. In each case, the material was cDNA or gDNA derived from T cells, B-cell-depleted T cells, or PBMCs.

Followed over time, Seattle patients had been enrolled while infection was active. Germline V CDR1 and CDR2: MNHEY, SVGEGT. V lost 4 bases, J lost 2 bases, and 18 bases lay in between. The CDR3 consists of 17 residues. Original analysis: Reference gene primer amplification gave nucleated cell count estimates. Repertoires were generated with immunoSEQ multiplex PCR, while TCRdb's copy carries only in-frame clones and drops some. V and J calls and clone size come straight from that table; D and trimming were deduced from the DNA. The repertoire consists of 190,000 or so clones, with about 81% occurring once and the leading ten covering approximately 10%.

The TCR comes from a woman older than 75 with COVID-19, enrolled during active disease. The sequenced sample consisted of peripheral blood. V gene TRBV6-2 or TRBV6-3 combines with J gene TRBJ1-5; D not resolved. In DNA, the CDR3 is TGTGCCAGCAGTTCTAGCCCCCAAGGTTGGGGCAATCAGCCCCAGCATTTT. Translation gives CASSSSPQGWGNQPQHF.